The source of this T cell receptor (beta chain) is a study of neurological immune-mediated disorders. Study outcomes and limitations: Private repertoires in all groups were suggested by the absence of shared CDR3 amino acid sequences among expanded clones across subjects. Clinical features showed no association with the multiple sclerosis repertoire cluster, and MRI features showed none either. TCR clonal expansion peaked in HTLV-1-associated myelopathy patients and was lowest in multiple sclerosis patients.

The CDR3 totals 12 residues. With 0 bases removed from V and 16 bases from J, the gap between germline ends came to 13 bases. Germline V gives CDR1 SGHDN, CDR2 FVKESK. With 10-nucleotide random UMIs included, cDNA was synthesized by 5'RACE. TCRdb fed the 5' RACE reads into MiXCR, producing one record per CDR3 protein. The sample yields about 40,000 distinct CDR3 sequences, roughly 2.5% seen once. In its sample, this clonotype was seen many times. Antigen: not known. Source material: PBMCs. This chain joins TRBV14 and TRBJ2-1; no clear D. The TCR originated in a man aged 45 to 65 with multiple sclerosis. The CDR3 sequence: CASSQDVARPFF. Here the CDR3 DNA reads TGTGCCAGCAGCCAAGACGTAGCACGACCCTTCTTC.